The 16 T cell receptor beta chains given below trace back to one sample, sequenced in a study of technical replicates of blood from a few donors. Data came from immunoSEQ multiplex PCR; TCRdb stores just in-frame clones and leaves some out. The data contain more than 65,000 clones, 96% of them singletons. Sequencing input: T cells isolated from PBMCs. These receptors were taken from a human donor in good health.

The genes are TRBV7-2 and TRBJ2-2; perhaps TRBD1 as D (5 bases). The CDR3 totals 15 residues. Germline lookup yields CDR1 SGHTA and CDR2 FQGNSA. Trimming left V 7 bases short and J 1 base short, with 13 bases between. The CDR3 region is CASNKDTGNTGELFF. In nucleotides, the CDR3 is TGTGCCAGCAACAAGGACACCGGGAACACCGGGGAGCTGTTTTTT. The full variable domain, its missing parts supplied by reference TRBV7-2 and TRBJ2-2, is GAGVSQSPSNKVTEKGKDVELRCDPISGHTALYWYRQSLGQGLEFLIYFQGNSAPDKSGLPSDRFSAERTGGSVSTLTIQRTQQEDSAVYLCASNKDTGNTGELFFGEGSRLTVL.

The V gene is TRBV7-2, the J gene TRBJ1-1; 8 nucleotides align to TRBD1. This CDR3 spans 14 amino acids. Trimming at V came to 5 bases and at J to 4 bases, leaving 6 bases not matched to a gene. Germline CDR1 is SGHTA and CDR2 is FQGNSA. CDR3: CASSTPGGFTEAFF. Here the CDR3 DNA reads TGTGCCAGCAGCACCCCAGGGGGCTTCACTGAAGCTTTCTTT.

V is TRBV2 and J is TRBJ2-7; a weak D match, TRBD1 (5 bases). V lost 7 bases, J lost 6 bases, and 19 bases lay in between. CDR3 length equals 14 residues. The germline gives CDR1 SNHLY, CDR2 FYNNEI. CDR3 in amino acids: CASTQLMGLGEQYF. Here the CDR3 DNA reads TGTGCCAGCACACAGCTAATGGGGCTCGGCGAGCAGTACTTC.

The CDR3 DNA reads as TGTGCCAGCAGTTCGGGACTAGCGGGAGGAGAGACCCAGTACTTC. Its protein product is CASSSGLAGGETQYF. V is TRBV6-5 and J is TRBJ2-5, with TRBD2 matching 15 bases. The V gene's germline CDR1 is MNHEY and CDR2 SVGAGI. J was trimmed by 4 bases and V by 4 bases; bases with no gene match: 1. This CDR3 has 15 residues.

This chain connects TRBV6-5 to TRBJ2-2; D perhaps matches TRBD2 (6 bases). CDR3 length equals 14 residues. Germline CDR1 and CDR2: MNHEY and SVGAGI. The ends were cut back, 5 bases at V and 3 bases at J, with 10 bases in the middle. DNA for the CDR3: TGTGCCAGCAGTGGAGGGCCAGACACCGGGGAGCTGTTTTTT. Its translation: CASSGGPDTGELFF.

This chain joins TRBV7-9 and TRBJ2-1, with TRBD2 matching over 9 bases. V shed 0 bases and J 8 bases; nucleotides not matched to a gene: 8. The CDR3 covers 16 residues. CDR1 and CDR2 from the germline V gene are SEHNR and FQNEAQ (reference sequence). The CDR3 loop is CASSLAGSGRRDEQFF. DNA for the CDR3: TGTGCCAGCAGCTTAGCGGGGAGCGGGAGGCGCGATGAGCAGTTCTTC.

V and J are TRBV30 and TRBJ1-2; D gene ambiguous. Germline V gives CDR1 GTSNPN, CDR2 SVGIG (reference sequence). The V gene lost 0 bases and the J gene lost 6 bases, with 11 bases spanning the gap. The CDR3 contains 13 residues. The CDR3 DNA reads TGTGCCTGGAGTGTACTCGGGGAAAATGGCTACACCTTC. It specifies CAWSVLGENGYTF.

The CDR3 is CASSSTIATGELFF. CDR3 coding DNA: TGTGCCAGCAGCTCGACTATCGCGACCGGGGAGCTGTTTTTT. V gene TRBV6-5 combines with J gene TRBJ2-2; perhaps TRBD2 as D (5 bases). The CDR3 totals 14 residues. V was shortened by 6 bases and J by 5 bases, with 13 bases between the two germline ends. In germline, CDR1 is MNHEY, CDR2 SVGAGI.

This rearrangement joins TRBV5-6 to TRBJ2-2, with 11 bases fitting TRBD2. V dropped 4 bases and J dropped 5; count of bases not matched to a gene: 7. CDR3 length: 16 amino acids. The germline gives CDR1 SGHDT, CDR2 YYEEEE. The CDR3, as DNA: TGTGCCAGCAGCCGGCGACTAGCGGGAAAAACCGGGGAGCTGTTTTTT. Translating gives CASSRRLAGKTGELFF.

V gene TRBV5-4 combines with J gene TRBJ1-1, with D unresolved. The CDR3 loop spans 14 amino acids. Trimming took off 4 bases at V and 3 bases at J, with 13 bases between the two ends. Germline assignment: CDR1 SGHNT and CDR2 YYREEE (reference sequence). The CDR3 sequence is CASSVLVKHTEAFF. CDR3 sequence (DNA): TGTGCCAGCAGCGTGCTCGTAAAGCACACTGAAGCTTTCTTT.

This clone was seen a single time. This chain uses TRBV10-1 with TRBJ2-1; D is undetermined. V was pared by 2 bases and J by 8 bases, with 16 bases between. Germline V gene sequence: CDR1 WNHNN, CDR2 SYGVQD (reference sequence). The CDR3 sequence is 15 residues long. As DNA, the CDR3 is TGCGCCAGCAGTGAGAGAGCGAACCCCCGGGATGAGCAGTTCTTC. As protein: CASSERANPRDEQFF.

This clone has more than one count but fewer than ten. The chain combines TRBV4-1 with TRBJ2-2; 7 positions agree with TRBD2. Per germline, CDR1 MGHRA and CDR2 YSYEKL. The V gene end was trimmed by 1 base and the J gene end by 0 bases; junction bases not matched to a gene: 2. The CDR3 contains 16 residues. Written as DNA, the CDR3 is TGCGCCAGCAGCCAAGTCCTAGCGGCGAACACCGGGGAGCTGTTTTTT. Its translation is CASSQVLAANTGELFF.

This chain connects TRBV7-9 to TRBJ1-1; D not resolved. Looked up from germline, CDR1 is SEHNR and CDR2 is FQNEAQ (reference sequence). The CDR3 has 13 amino acids. V was trimmed by 7 bases and J by 5 bases, leaving 14 bases between them. CDR3 amino acids: CASIFGEETEAFF. For the CDR3, the DNA is TGTGCCAGCATTTTCGGGGAGGAAACTGAAGCTTTCTTT.

This chain links TRBV4-3 with TRBJ2-3; D gene ambiguous. The V gene's germline CDR1 is LGHNA and CDR2 YSLEER. Trimming stripped 4 bases from V and 2 bases from J, with 16 bases between. The CDR3 covers 16 residues. The CDR3 sequence is CASSPSPGLHTDTQYF. The CDR3 nucleotides read TGCGCCAGCAGCCCTTCGCCCGGTCTCCACACAGATACGCAGTATTTT.

The chain combines TRBV15 with TRBJ2-7; 10 bases map to TRBD1. Germline CDR1 is LNHNV and CDR2 is YYDKDF (reference sequence). The CDR3 is 15 amino acids. V lost 3 bases, J lost 5 bases, and 7 bases stayed unmatched. The CDR3 here is CATSRGGQGSHEQYF. CDR3 bases: TGTGCCACCAGCAGGGGGGGACAGGGGAGCCACGAGCAGTACTTC.

The chain is built from TRBV7-6 and TRBJ1-1; possible D gene TRBD1, 5 bases. The germline gives CDR1 SGHVS, CDR2 FNYEAQ. V lost 4 bases, J lost 0 bases, and 9 bases lay in between. The CDR3 is made up of 14 amino acids. The CDR3 DNA reads TGTGCCAGCAGCTCACAGGTTATGAACACTGAAGCTTTCTTT. Protein sequence: CASSSQVMNTEAFF.